This T cell receptor (beta chain) was observed in a study of shared clonotypes between healthy human individuals. Findings of the study overall: Blood alone was sampled, and tissue repertoires likely differ.

Concerning this clone itself: Its antigen is as yet unknown.

Germline CDR1 and CDR2: MDHEN and SYDVKM. This CDR3 spans 20 amino acids. Trimming left V 3 bases short and J 0 bases short, with 24 bases between. Deep was the level used in running the assay. Each subset's genomic DNA was split evenly across several immunoSEQ plates. Tens of thousands of T cell genomes (approximately 0.2 ug DNA) went into each sorted-subset replicate. Clones were read by immunoSEQ multiplex PCR, and TCRdb kept only the in-frame ones, dropping some. This table holds 2 million to 2.5 million clones, under 95% found once. The TCR sequence derives from a man younger than 35 in good health. Some clones in this sample may be carry-over from other donors' samples. The sample consisted of naive CD4+ T cells from PBMCs. The subset: CD45RA+ positively selected. The chain has TRBV28 and TRBJ1-3, with D tentatively TRBD1 (5 bases). The CDR3 coding sequence is TGTGCCAGCAGTTTGAAGGGAGTAGGGGCAGGCTTTTACTCTGGAAACACCATATATTTT. Encoded protein: CASSLKGVGAGFYSGNTIYF.